Presented here are 16 T cell receptor beta chains from one specimen sequenced in a study of T cell repertoires in ileal Crohn's disease. Time point: neoterminal ileum biopsy at postoperative endoscopy, about 6 months after surgery. Profiled with immunoSEQ multiplex PCR; TCRdb holds only in-frame clones, not every one. The sample lists about 62,000 clones, roughly nine tenths occurring once. Sequencing was carried out using ileal tissue. These receptors were obtained from an adult with Crohn's disease.

This clone was seen only once. The rearrangement uses TRBV2 and TRBJ1-1; D is possibly TRBD1 (5 bases). Per germline, CDR1 SNHLY and CDR2 FYNNEI. V lost 2 bases and J lost 10, with 14 bases in between. The CDR3 runs 13 residues. CDR3 in amino acids: CASSELRGGTAFF. CDR3 in DNA: TGTGCCAGCAGTGAATTAAGGGGAGGGACAGCTTTCTTT.

The V gene is TRBV7-8, the J gene TRBJ2-7; D not certain. The CDR3 is 12 residues long. Germline assignment: CDR1 SGHVS and CDR2 FQNEAQ. The V end lost 1 base, the J end lost 3 bases, and 4 bases lay between the germline ends. CDR3 residues: CASSLGSYEQYF. CDR3 bases: TGTGCCAGCAGCTTAGGCAGCTACGAGCAGTACTTC.

The rearrangement links TRBV18 to TRBJ2-3; D might be TRBD1 (6 bases). This CDR3 is built from 14 residues. Germline loops: CDR1 KGHSH, CDR2 LQKENI. The ends were cut back, 2 bases at V and 3 bases at J, with 9 bases in the middle. CDR3 bases: TGTGCCAGCTCACCAACAGGGCAGACAGATACGCAGTATTTT. This translates into CASSPTGQTDTQYF.

V gene TRBV5-4 combines with J gene TRBJ2-1; 8 bases are shared with TRBD1. In germline, CDR1 is SGHNT, CDR2 YYREEE (reference sequence). This CDR3 spans 16 amino acids. The trim removed 0 bases at V and 6 bases at J, leaving 8 bases unmatched. The CDR3 DNA reads TGTGCCAGCAGCTTGGCGCGGACAGGGTGGCGCAATGAGCAGTTCTTC. Its translation is CASSLARTGWRNEQFF. The full variable domain, with the rest looked up from reference TRBV5-4 and TRBJ2-1, is ETGVTQSPTHLIKTRGQQVTLRCSSQSGHNTVSWYQQALGQGPQFIFQYYREEENGRGNFPPRFSGLQFPNYSSELNVNALELDDSALYLCASSLARTGWRNEQFFGPGTRLTVL.

The CDR3, as DNA: TGTGCCAGCAGCGGGGTCGGGGGATATCAGCCCCAGCATTTT. Residues: CASSGVGGYQPQHF. The chain employs TRBV7-2 and TRBJ1-5; weak D call: TRBD1 (5 bases). The germline V and J ends were trimmed by 5 bases and 5 bases, with 13 bases remaining between them. This CDR3 spans 14 amino acids. The V gene's germline CDR1 is SGHTA and CDR2 FQGNSA.

V and J are TRBV9 and TRBJ2-1; 9 bases map to TRBD2. Trimming cost V 4 bases and J 9 bases; bases outside gene matches: 17. In germline, CDR1 is SGDLS, CDR2 YYNGEE. The CDR3 consists of 17 residues. The CDR3 DNA sequence: TGTGCCAGCAGCAAACTAGCGGGCAATCGGGCGGGTGTTGAGCAGTTCTTC. This codes for CASSKLAGNRAGVEQFF.

The chain combines TRBV6-1 with TRBJ2-7; 7 nucleotides match TRBD1. V was pared by 6 bases and J by 1 base, with 9 bases of the junction left unmatched. Germline V CDR1 and CDR2: MNHNS, SASEGT. The CDR3 has 15 amino acids. CDR3 residues: CASSYGTAESYEQYF. CDR3 bases: TGTGCCAGCAGCTATGGGACAGCCGAGTCCTACGAGCAGTACTTC.

V usage is TRBV10-3 and J usage is TRBJ1-2; D possibly corresponds to TRBD1 (6 bases). V lost 3 bases and J 4 bases, leaving 12 bases between the germline ends. The CDR3 has 14 amino acids. Per the germline V gene, CDR1 is ENHRY and CDR2 is SYGVKD. The CDR3 DNA sequence: TGTGCCATCAGTGAAGACCCCAGGGGCTATGGCTACACCTTC. It encodes CAISEDPRGYGYTF.

The V and J genes are TRBV7-8 and TRBJ2-1; D perhaps matches TRBD2 (6 bases). The V gene's germline CDR1 is SGHVS and CDR2 FQNEAQ. V lost 6 bases and J lost 10, with 10 bases in between. This CDR3 is built from 11 residues. This CDR3 is CASRFGGEQFF. The CDR3 region has the DNA TGTGCCAGCAGATTTGGGGGGGAGCAGTTCTTC.

The chain joins TRBV5-1 to TRBJ2-7, with D uncertain. Per germline, CDR1 SGHRS and CDR2 YFSETQ. This CDR3 is 13 amino acids long. V gave up 1 base and J gave up 1 base, with 6 bases separating them. The CDR3 nucleotides read TGCGCCAGCAGCTTGACGAGTTCCTACGAGCAGTACTTC. As protein: CASSLTSSYEQYF.

The chain recombines TRBV2 with TRBJ2-2; D uncertain. CDR1 SNHLY and CDR2 FYNNEI come from the germline V gene. The ends were cut back, 7 bases at V and 0 bases at J, with 12 bases in the middle. The CDR3 has 15 residues. The CDR3 coding sequence is TGTGCCAGCACCCCTACTATGACGAACACCGGGGAGCTGTTTTTT. Amino acids: CASTPTMTNTGELFF.

This clone showed up just a few times. The rearrangement uses TRBV27 and TRBJ2-7; 9 bases line up with TRBD1. The germline V gene has CDR1 MNHEY and CDR2 SMNVEV (reference sequence). CDR3 size: 15 residues. Trimming at V came to 5 bases and at J to 4 bases, leaving 9 bases not matched to a gene. DNA of the CDR3: TGTGCCAGCAGTCCGCGCCGGACAGGGGAATACGAGCAGTACGTC. It codes for CASSPRRTGEYEQYV.

To note about this clone: At one boundary the junction diverges from the germline segment, which might be a read error. This chain joins TRBV5-1 and TRBJ2-1; possible D gene TRBD2, 6 bases. This CDR3 is 14 amino acids long. CDR1 and CDR2 from the germline V gene are SGHRS and YFSETQ. The chain's CDR3 is CASSPRDSNNEQFF. The CDR3 bases are TGCGCCAGCAGCCCCCGGGACTCCAACAATGAGCAGTTCTTC.

This chain joins TRBV18 and TRBJ2-7, with no clear D. The CDR3 sequence is 15 residues long. CDR1 is KGHSH, CDR2 LQKENI, per germline. V lost 4 bases, J lost 0 bases, and 13 bases lay in between. The DNA for the CDR3 is TGTGCCAGCTCACGCGACTTCGGTGGCTCCTACGAGCAGTACTTC. Translated: CASSRDFGGSYEQYF.

The chain recombines TRBV28 with TRBJ1-2, with D possibly TRBD1 on 6 matching bases. Germline values: CDR1 MDHEN, CDR2 SYDVKM. Trimming removed 3 bases from V and 4 bases from J, with 12 bases in between. The CDR3 sequence is 14 residues long. The DNA for the CDR3 is TGTGCCAGCAGTTTGGTGGGACAACTCTATGGCTACACCTTC. Translating it yields CASSLVGQLYGYTF.

This rearrangement joins TRBV19 to TRBJ1-1; no firm D call. The CDR3 is 13 amino acids. Germline CDR1 LNHDA, CDR2 SQIVND (reference sequence). The germline V and J ends were trimmed by 5 bases and 1 base, with 8 bases remaining between them. The CDR3 DNA reads as TGTGCCAGTAGTGGAGTAGAGAACACTGAAGCTTTCTTT. This codes for CASSGVENTEAFF.